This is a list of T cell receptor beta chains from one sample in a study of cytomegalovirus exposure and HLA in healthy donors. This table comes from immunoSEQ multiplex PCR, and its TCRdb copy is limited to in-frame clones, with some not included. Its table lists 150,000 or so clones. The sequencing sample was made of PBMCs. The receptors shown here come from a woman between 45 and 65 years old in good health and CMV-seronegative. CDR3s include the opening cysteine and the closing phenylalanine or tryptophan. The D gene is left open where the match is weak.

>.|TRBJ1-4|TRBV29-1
TGCAGCGTGGCATGGACAGCTACTAATGAAAAACTGTTTTTT
CSVAWTATNEKLFF
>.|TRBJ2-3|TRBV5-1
TGCGCCAGCAGCTTGGTTCGATCGTCAGGGTCAGATACGCAGTATTTT
CASSLVRSSGSDTQYF
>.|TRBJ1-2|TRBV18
TGTGCCAGCTCATCGGAGGGCCTTGAGTATGGCTACACCTTC
CASSSEGLEYGYTF
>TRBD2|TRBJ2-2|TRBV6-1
TGTGCCAGCAGGGGGACTAGCGGCACCGGGGAGCTGTTTTTT
CASRGTSGTGELFF
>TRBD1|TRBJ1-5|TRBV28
TGTGCCAGCAGAACGAGTCGGACAGGGGGCATTCAGCCCCAGCATTTT
CASRTSRTGGIQPQHF
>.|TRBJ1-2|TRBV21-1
TGTGCCAGCAGCAAACCTCGGACAGGGGAATATGGCTACACCTTC
CASSKPRTGEYGYTF
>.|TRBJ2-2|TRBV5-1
TGCGCCAGCAGCCTGGACAGGAACACCGGGGAGCTGTTTTTT
CASSLDRNTGELFF
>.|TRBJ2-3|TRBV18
TGTGCCAGCTCACCACAGCTCCGGAGCACAGATACGCAGTATTTT
CASSPQLRSTDTQYF
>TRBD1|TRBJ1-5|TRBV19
TGTGCCAGTAACCACGGACAGGGCCTCAATCAGCCCCAGCATTTT
CASNHGQGLNQPQHF
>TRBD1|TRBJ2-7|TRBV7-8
TGTGCCAGCAGCTCACAGGGGGCTCTGGGCGAGCAGTACTTC
CASSSQGALGEQYF
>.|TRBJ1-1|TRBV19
TGTGCCAGTAGTATAGACAGACATACGAACACTGAAGCTTTCTTT
CASSIDRHTNTEAFF
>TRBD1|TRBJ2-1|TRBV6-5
TGTGCCAGCAGTACGGGACAGTTGGGGCACAATGAGCAGTTCTTC
CASSTGQLGHNEQFF
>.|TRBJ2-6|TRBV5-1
TGCGGTTCGTCCGTCGGGTCCTCTGGGGCCAACGTCCTGACTTTC
CGSSVGSSGANVLTF
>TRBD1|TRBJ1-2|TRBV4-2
TGTGCCAGCAGCCAAGATACGGGCAGGGGGGTATATGGCTACACCTTC
CASSQDTGRGVYGYTF
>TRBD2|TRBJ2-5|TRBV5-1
TGCGCCAGCACCGCTAGCGGGGGAGAGACCCAGTACTTC
CASTASGGETQYF
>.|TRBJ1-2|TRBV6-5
TGTGCCAGCAGTTACGGTGGGGCAGGCATAGTGGGGGGCTACACCTTC
CASSYGGAGIVGGYTF
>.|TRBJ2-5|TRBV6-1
TGTGCCAGCAACAGGGACCAAGAGACCCAGTACTTC
CASNRDQETQYF
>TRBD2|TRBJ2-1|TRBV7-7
TGTGCCAGCAGCCCGTGGACTAGCGCCGACAATGAGCAGTTCTTC
CASSPWTSADNEQFF
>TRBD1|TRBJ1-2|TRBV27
TGTGCCAGCAGACGACAGGGGAGGAACTATGGCTACACCTTC
CASRRQGRNYGYTF
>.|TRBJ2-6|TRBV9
TGTGCCAGCAGCCTACAGGGTTCTGGGGCCAACGTCCTGACTTTC
CASSLQGSGANVLTF
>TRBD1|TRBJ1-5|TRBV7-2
TGTGCCAGCAGCTGGGGGACAGTGGCGAACGGGCCCCAGCATTTT
CASSWGTVANGPQHF
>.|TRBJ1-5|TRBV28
TGTGCCAGCAGTTTTAGCGGTCAGCCCCAGCATTTT
CASSFSGQPQHF
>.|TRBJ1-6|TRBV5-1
TGCGCCAGCAGCGGGTCGGGGGGCAGCGAGAGATCACCCCTCCACTTT
CASSGSGGSERSPLHF
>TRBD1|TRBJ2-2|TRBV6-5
TGTGCCAGCAGTTACCGGGACAGGGTTGAGGTCGGGGAGCTGTTTTTT
CASSYRDRVEVGELFF
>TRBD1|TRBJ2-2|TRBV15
TGTGCCACCAGCCCCCGATTCGGACAGGGGGGCTTAACCGGGGAGCTGTTTTTT
CATSPRFGQGGLTGELFF
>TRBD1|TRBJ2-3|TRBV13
TGTGCCAGCAGCCATACAGGGGGCACCGTCACAGATACGCAGTATTTT
CASSHTGGTVTDTQYF
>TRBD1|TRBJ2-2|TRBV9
TGTGCCAGCAGCCTACGACACCCACAGGGGTCGAACACCGGGGAGCTGTTTTTT
CASSLRHPQGSNTGELFF
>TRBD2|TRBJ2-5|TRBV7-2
TGTGCCAGCAGCTCGGGACTAGCGCCACAAGAGACCCAGTACTTC
CASSSGLAPQETQYF
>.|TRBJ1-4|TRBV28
TGTGCCAGCACGGGAAAGGTCGGAAAACTGTTTTTT
CASTGKVGKLFF
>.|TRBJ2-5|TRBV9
TGTGCCAGCAGCGTAGGGGCCCAAGAGACCCAGTACTTC
CASSVGAQETQYF
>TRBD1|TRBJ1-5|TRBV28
TGTGCCAGCAGTTCTCCGGGACAGGAGCCTTACAATCAGCCCCAGCATTTT
CASSSPGQEPYNQPQHF
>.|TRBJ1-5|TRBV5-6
TGTGCCAGCAGACACCCAACCACTGCAGGGATCAGCAATCAGCCCCAGCATTTT
CASRHPTTAGISNQPQHF
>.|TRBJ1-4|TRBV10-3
TGTGCCATCAGACCCGACAGGTCGAATGAAAAACTGTTTTTT
CAIRPDRSNEKLFF
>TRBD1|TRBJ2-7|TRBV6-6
TGTGCCAGCTCGGACAGGGGGACCTACGAGCAGTACTTC
CASSDRGTYEQYF
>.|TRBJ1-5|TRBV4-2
TGTGCCAGCAGCCAAGGGACCGGGGGGGCAATAAATCAGCCCCAGCATTTT
CASSQGTGGAINQPQHF
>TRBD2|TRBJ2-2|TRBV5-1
TGCGCCAGCAGCTTTAGCGGGAGGGACACCGGGGAGCTGTTTTTT
CASSFSGRDTGELFF
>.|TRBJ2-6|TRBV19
TGTGCCAGTAGTATAGAGGGACATGGACGAACTGGGGCCAACGTCCTGACTTTC
CASSIEGHGRTGANVLTF
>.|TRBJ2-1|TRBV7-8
TGTGCCAGCAGCTTCAGAAGTAGCGGTCCTTACAATGAGCAGTTCTTC
CASSFRSSGPYNEQFF
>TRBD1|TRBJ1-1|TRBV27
TGTGCCAGCAGCGGCCTACAAGGACAGGGGGTGACTGAAGCTTTCTTT
CASSGLQGQGVTEAFF
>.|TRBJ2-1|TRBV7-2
TGTGCCAGCAGCTTCGAGATTGGTGAGCAGTTCTTC
CASSFEIGEQFF